These 26 T cell receptor beta chains share one sample of origin, sequenced in a study of regulatory T cells in long-lasting Graves disease. Investigators prepared the TCR beta libraries by applying iRepertoire HTBI primers and Arm-PCR of CDR3 regions. TCRdb used MiXCR to reprocess the multiplex PCR reads, holding one entry per CDR3 protein. In the table there are about 320,000 distinct CDR3 sequences, 18% of which are singletons. Time point here: newly diagnosed GD, antithyroid drugs for less than 3 months. RNA from PBMCs was the source of the TCR library. The material was peripheral blood mononuclear cells (PBMCs), obtained at new diagnosis, from a patient treated with antithyroid drugs. These receptors all stem from a female donor with Graves disease.

The sample holds many counts of this clonotype. The chain joins TRBV9 to TRBJ2-7; D may be TRBD2 (5 bases). This CDR3 contains 16 residues. With 0 bases removed from V and 0 bases from J, the gap between germline ends came to 13 bases. CDR1 and CDR2 (germline): SGDLS, YYNGEE. For the CDR3, the DNA is TGTGCCAGCAGCGTAGACGGTAGCGTCTCCTCCTACGAGCAGTACTTC. The encoded protein is CASSVDGSVSSYEQYF.

This clonotype was counted between two and nine times. Its ends do not fully match the called genes, so a read error is possible. The chain combines TRBV5-1 with TRBJ1-1; 7 bases line up with TRBD1. The CDR3 runs 14 residues. Per the germline V gene, CDR1 is SGHRS and CDR2 is YFSETQ. The chain's CDR3 is CASSLAQGNAEAFF. CDR3 in DNA: TGCGCCAGCAGCTTGGCACAGGGGAACGCTGAAGCTTTCTTT.

In its sample, this clonotype was seen a few times. The gene calls are TRBV12-3 or TRBV12-4 and TRBJ2-2; 7 nucleotides line up with TRBD2. The CDR3 has 15 residues. Trimming took 6 bases from V and 4 from J; bases not matched to a gene: 8. CDR3: CASSRTPGGTGELFF. The CDR3, as DNA: TGTGCCAGCAGCCGGACCCCGGGGGGCACCGGGGAGCTGTTTTTT.

This clonotype has just a few counts. The genes are TRBV4-1 and TRBJ1-1; D remains ambiguous. The germline V and J ends were trimmed by 0 bases and 1 base, with 15 bases remaining between them. The CDR3 covers 17 residues. Germline CDR1 MGHRA, CDR2 YSYEKL. The CDR3 DNA reads TGCGCCAGCAGCCAAGATCCTGTGGCAGCGCAGAACACTGAAGCTTTCTTT. This gives the protein CASSQDPVAAQNTEAFF.

The rearrangement uses TRBV7-8 and TRBJ2-7; D uncertain. V lost 3 bases, J lost 6 bases, and 9 bases lay in between. This CDR3 spans 12 amino acids. Germline V gene sequence: CDR1 SGHVS, CDR2 FQNEAQ. For the CDR3, the DNA is TGTGCCAGCAGCTTTGGCCTCCGCGAGCAGTACTTC. This codes for CASSFGLREQYF.

This clonotype was seen repeatedly, ten times or more. This chain connects TRBV6-5 to TRBJ2-2; TRBD1 matches 7 bases. The CDR3 loop spans 19 amino acids. With 0 bases clipped from V and 2 bases from J, the junction kept 12 bases outside the gene matches. The germline V gene encodes CDR1 MNHEY and CDR2 SVGAGI. CDR3 sequence reads: CASSYSPPGGSLNTGELFF. CDR3 DNA: TGTGCCAGCAGTTACTCCCCTCCAGGGGGTTCACTAAACACCGGGGAGCTGTTTTTT.

The CDR3 is CSASGTSGRDNEQFF. The CDR3 coding sequence is TGCAGTGCTAGCGGGACTAGCGGGAGGGACAATGAGCAGTTCTTC. The chain employs TRBV20-1 and TRBJ2-1; 16 bases are a match to TRBD2. Germline CDR1 and CDR2: DFQATT and SNEGSKA (reference sequence). With V trimmed by 3 bases and J by 5 bases, 1 base remained unmatched. The CDR3 runs 15 residues.

In its sample, this clonotype was seen many times. V usage is TRBV7-8 and J usage is TRBJ2-5; the D gene could be TRBD1 or TRBD2 (5 bases each). V was pared by 1 base and J by 2 bases, with 8 bases between. CDR1 SGHVS and CDR2 FQNEAQ come from the germline V gene. This CDR3 is built from 14 residues. In nucleotides, the CDR3 is TGTGCCAGCAGCTTAGGTGGGGGTCAAGAGACCCAGTACTTC. Amino acid sequence: CASSLGGGQETQYF.

This clonotype was counted a few times. The chain links TRBV18 to TRBJ2-1, with TRBD2 as a possible D gene (6 bases). V was clipped by 0 bases and J by 9 bases, with 6 bases between them. The CDR3 loop spans 12 amino acids. CDR1 KGHSH and CDR2 LQKENI come from the germline V gene. The CDR3 nucleotides are TGTGCCAGCTCACCACCGGGGGGTGAGCAGTTCTTC. Protein product: CASSPPGGEQFF.

The sample holds many counts of this clonotype. V gene TRBV2 combines with J gene TRBJ2-3; a possible D gene is TRBD1 (5 bases). The germline V and J ends were trimmed by 8 bases and 6 bases, with 30 bases remaining between them. From germline, CDR1 is SNHLY and CDR2 FYNNEI. The CDR3 contains 18 residues. The chain's CDR3 is CASPPPLQGRAVEDTQYF. The CDR3 region has the DNA TGTGCCAGCCCCCCACCTCTACAAGGCAGGGCTGTTGAGGATACGCAGTATTTT.

Ten or more counts support this clonotype. V is TRBV20-1 and J is TRBJ1-2, with D unclear. This CDR3 comprises 13 residues. Germline values: CDR1 DFQATT, CDR2 SNEGSKA (reference sequence). Trimming removed 1 base at V and 5 bases at J, with 11 bases between. This CDR3 is CSARGERDYGYTF. The CDR3 DNA is TGCAGTGCTAGAGGTGAAAGGGATTATGGCTACACCTTC.

There are many counts of this clonotype. This chain joins TRBV6-5 and TRBJ2-3, with TRBD2 matching over 7 bases. Germline CDR1 and CDR2: MNHEY and SVGAGI. Losses at the gene ends were 1 base for V and 3 bases for J; bases not matched to a gene: 4. CDR3 length: 15 amino acids. As DNA, the CDR3 is TGTGCCAGCAGTTACTATGGGGAGGGAACAGATACGCAGTATTTT. It specifies CASSYYGEGTDTQYF.

This clonotype was recorded at least ten times. The CDR3 is CASSPPEGQGNEQYF. CDR3 DNA sequence: TGTGCCAGCTCACCACCCGAGGGACAGGGGAACGAGCAGTACTTC. This chain uses TRBV18 with TRBJ2-7, with TRBD1 matching 10 bases. Germline loops: CDR1 KGHSH, CDR2 LQKENI. V dropped 0 bases and J dropped 5; count of bases not matched to a gene: 4. The CDR3 runs to 15 residues. The full variable domain, completed using reference TRBV18 and TRBJ2-7, is NAGVMQNPRHLVRRRGQEARLRCSPMKGHSHVYWYRQLPEEGLKFMVYLQKENIIDESGMPKERFSAEFPKEGPSILRIQQVVRGDSAAYFCASSPPEGQGNEQYFGPGTRLTVT.

This clonotype showed up many times. This rearrangement joins TRBV27 to TRBJ1-1; the D gene is possibly TRBD1 (5 bases). Trimming stripped 10 bases from V and 2 bases from J, with 14 bases between. The CDR3 consists of 13 residues. Germline values: CDR1 MNHEY, CDR2 SMNVEV (reference sequence). CDR3 in DNA: TGTGCCACCTTGGGACGATTCAACACTGAAGCTTTCTTT. It specifies CATLGRFNTEAFF.

This clonotype was recorded many times. The genes are TRBV27 and TRBJ2-2, with TRBD2 matching 9 bases. Germline trimming cut 3 bases from V and 5 bases from J; bases unmatched to any gene: 7. CDR1 is MNHEY and CDR2 is SMNVEV in the germline V gene (reference sequence). The CDR3 spans 16 residues. As DNA, the CDR3 is TGTGCCAGCAGTTTCCTCCGGACTAGCGTGACCGGGGAGCTGTTTTTT. It codes for CASSFLRTSVTGELFF.

This clonotype was found a few times. The J gene is TRBJ2-7, the V gene TRBV11-1; TRBD1 agrees at 7 bases. The CDR3 is made up of 12 amino acids. The ends lost 2 bases at V and 5 bases at J; junction bases unmatched: 0. The germline V gene has CDR1 SGHAT and CDR2 FQDESV (reference sequence). CDR3 sequence: CASSLRGHEQYF. The CDR3 DNA follows: TGTGCCAGCAGCTTAAGGGGGCACGAGCAGTACTTC.

There are many counts of this clonotype. The rearrangement joins TRBV12-3 or TRBV12-4 to TRBJ2-7; D might be TRBD1 or TRBD2, each matching 5 bases. This CDR3 contains 13 residues. The V and J ends lost 6 bases and 2 bases respectively, with 11 bases between them. In nucleotides, the CDR3 is TGTGCCAGCAGCTCCGGGACCACCTACGAGCAGTACTTC. Translated, it gives CASSSGTTYEQYF.

This clonotype was seen repeatedly, ten times or more. The rearrangement links TRBV6-5 to TRBJ1-2; no firm D call. There are 14 residues in the CDR3. Germline V lookup: CDR1 MNHEY, CDR2 SVGAGI. Trimming removed 0 bases from V and 2 bases from J, with 7 bases in between. CDR3 DNA: TGTGCCAGCAGTTACTCCGGGAGAAACTATGGCTACACCTTC. Translated: CASSYSGRNYGYTF.

This clonotype has ten or more counts. The rearrangement links TRBV7-6 to TRBJ2-7, with D perhaps matching TRBD2 (6 bases). Trimming removed 1 base at V and 7 bases at J, with 14 bases between. The CDR3 runs 14 residues. Looked up from germline, CDR1 is SGHVS and CDR2 is FNYEAQ. In nucleotides, the CDR3 is TGTGCCAGCAGCTTAGACGTTGGAGGGAATGAGCAGTACTTC. This translates into CASSLDVGGNEQYF.

The chain links TRBV29-1 to TRBJ1-1; 7 bases are a match to TRBD1. There are 13 residues in the CDR3. V lost 7 bases, J lost 4 bases, and 9 bases stayed unmatched. Germline-derived CDR1 and CDR2 are SQVTM and ANQGSEA. CDR3 region: CSARDRAGTEAFF. The CDR3 DNA follows: TGCAGCGCCAGAGACAGGGCGGGCACTGAAGCTTTCTTT.

This clonotype showed up just a few times. The chain combines TRBV18 with TRBJ2-3; a weak D match, TRBD2 (5 bases). The CDR3 spans 18 residues. The germline V gene encodes CDR1 KGHSH and CDR2 LQKENI. Trimming cost V 2 bases and J 3 bases, with 21 bases left between them. The CDR3 region is CASSPSDSLGLRTDTQYF. The CDR3 DNA is TGTGCCAGCTCACCATCCGACTCACTAGGACTCAGGACAGATACGCAGTATTTT.

V usage is TRBV5-8 and J usage is TRBJ2-2; possibly TRBD1 or TRBD2 for D (5 bases each). The V gene lost 6 bases and the J gene lost 9 bases, with 21 bases spanning the gap. Germline CDR1 is SGHTS and CDR2 is YDEGEE. The CDR3 has 15 residues. In DNA form, the CDR3 reads TGTGCCAGCATCCCTCCGGGACCCCTCATCCGGGAGCTGTTTTTT. Amino acids: CASIPPGPLIRELFF.

This clonotype has ten or more counts. The chain has TRBV6-2 or TRBV6-3 and TRBJ2-4; D gene unclear. The CDR3 loop spans 16 amino acids. The V end was cut by 5 bases, the J end by 0 bases, with 14 bases between. Germline assignment: CDR1 MNHEY and CDR2 SVGEGT. The CDR3 is CASSERVSLAKNIQYF. The DNA of the CDR3 is TGTGCCAGCAGTGAACGAGTCTCCTTAGCCAAAAACATTCAGTACTTC.

This clonotype was picked up many times. This chain joins TRBV19 and TRBJ1-4, with D unresolved. V dropped 4 bases and J dropped 8 bases, with 14 bases sitting between them. The germline CDR1 and CDR2 sequences are LNHDA and SQIVND (reference sequence). The CDR3 extends over 14 amino acids. Here the CDR3 DNA reads TGTGCCAGTAGTACCCACGTGAGAGGGGAAAAACTGTTTTTT. Translated: CASSTHVRGEKLFF.

The V gene is TRBV7-6, the J gene TRBJ2-3; 7 positions match TRBD1. V lost 3 bases, J lost 3 bases, and 6 bases stayed unmatched. The germline gives CDR1 SGHVS, CDR2 FNYEAQ. CDR3 length: 15 residues. CDR3 DNA: TGTGCCAGCAGCTTGTGGCAGGGGGATACAGATACGCAGTATTTT. It yields the protein CASSLWQGDTDTQYF.

Many counts were recorded for this clonotype. The rearrangement joins TRBV27 to TRBJ1-6, with a tentative D call TRBD1 (5 bases). Between the trimmed V and J ends, which lost 2 bases and 6 bases, there was a span of 8 bases. CDR3 length equals 14 residues. Germline V lookup: CDR1 MNHEY, CDR2 SMNVEV (reference sequence). The CDR3, as DNA: TGTGCCAGCAGTTTACCAGGGCCTAATTCACCCCTCCACTTT. Translation: CASSLPGPNSPLHF.